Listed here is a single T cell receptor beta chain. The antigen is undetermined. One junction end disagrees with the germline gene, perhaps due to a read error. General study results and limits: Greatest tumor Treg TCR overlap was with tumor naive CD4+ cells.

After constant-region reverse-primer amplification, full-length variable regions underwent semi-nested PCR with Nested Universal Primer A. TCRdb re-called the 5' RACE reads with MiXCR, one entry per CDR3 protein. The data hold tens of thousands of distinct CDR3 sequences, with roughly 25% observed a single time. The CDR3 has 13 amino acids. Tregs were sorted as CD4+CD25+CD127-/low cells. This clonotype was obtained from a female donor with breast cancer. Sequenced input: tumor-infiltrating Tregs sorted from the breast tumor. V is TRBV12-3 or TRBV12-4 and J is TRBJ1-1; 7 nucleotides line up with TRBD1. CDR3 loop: CASSSYRGLQAIF. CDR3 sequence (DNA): TGTGCCAGCAGTTCTTACAGGGGCCTCCAGGCCATCTTT.